These 15 T cell receptor beta chains originate from one sample sequenced in a study of OX40 agonist ivuxolimab in advanced cancers. TCRdb's table, derived via immunoSEQ multiplex PCR, lists solely in-frame clones and lacks some. The table has about 130,000 clones, around 92% seen once; the top ten hold 0.8% to 1%. This specimen consisted of CD4+ or CD8+ T cells sorted from blood, obtained in a trial of the OX40 agonist ivuxolimab. These receptors were collected from an adult with an advanced solid tumor such as melanoma, head and neck, liver or kidney cancer.

V and J are TRBV5-1 and TRBJ1-1, with D possibly TRBD1 on 5 matching bases. Looked up from germline, CDR1 is SGHRS and CDR2 is YFSETQ. The ends were cut back, 1 base at V and 6 bases at J, with 13 bases in the middle. The CDR3 is 14 residues long. CDR3 nucleotide sequence: TGCGCCAGCAGCTTGCCTACCATGGGGGCTGAAGCTTTCTTT. Encoded protein: CASSLPTMGAEAFF.

The CDR3 nucleotides are TGTGCCAGCACTAAGACTAGCGGCTCCTACGAGCAGTACTTC. Protein: CASTKTSGSYEQYF. This chain links TRBV6-5 with TRBJ2-7; 9 bases map to TRBD2. The V segment lost 7 bases and the J segment 0 bases; nucleotides outside the gene matches: 4. The CDR3 runs 14 residues. Germline values: CDR1 MNHEY, CDR2 SVGAGI.

V gene TRBV30 combines with J gene TRBJ2-7; unclear D gene. Germline CDR1 and CDR2: GTSNPN and SVGIG (reference sequence). Trimming stripped 0 bases from V and 3 bases from J, with 6 bases between. This CDR3 is built from 12 residues. The chain's CDR3 is CAWSVESYEQYF. CDR3 DNA sequence: TGTGCCTGGAGTGTAGAGAGCTACGAGCAGTACTTC.

The CDR3 sequence: CAISEGGRMADTQYF. The DNA of the CDR3 is TGTGCCATCAGTGAGGGCGGGAGAATGGCAGATACGCAGTATTTT. This rearrangement joins TRBV10-3 to TRBJ2-3, with 7 bases aligning to TRBD2. CDR1 and CDR2 (germline): ENHRY, SYGVKD. The CDR3 totals 15 residues. J was trimmed by 4 bases and V by 2 bases; bases with no gene match: 6.

With respect to this clone: The junction and the germline gene differ at one end; a read error may be behind it. The J gene is TRBJ2-2, the V gene TRBV7-9; maybe TRBD1 (5 bases). The CDR3 covers 15 residues. In germline, CDR1 is SEHNR, CDR2 FQNEAQ (reference sequence). CDR3 region: CASSLGAGNAGELFF. CDR3 nucleotides: TGTGCCAGCAGCTTAGGGGCAGGGAACGCCGGGGAGCTGTTTTTT.

The V and J genes are TRBV6-1 and TRBJ2-7; tentatively, D is TRBD1 (6 bases). This CDR3 comprises 12 residues. CDR1 and CDR2 (germline): MNHNS, SASEGT. Trimming removed 8 bases from V and 2 bases from J, with 10 bases in between. CDR3 sequence: CASRDTTYEQYF. CDR3 DNA sequence: TGTGCCAGCCGGGACACCACCTACGAGCAGTACTTC.

The chain joins TRBV11-2 to TRBJ2-1; TRBD2 matches at 9 bases. CDR3 length equals 15 residues. V was clipped by 1 base and J by 7 bases; unmatched bases: 5. Per germline, CDR1 SGHAT and CDR2 FQNNGV. CDR3 nucleotide sequence: TGTGCCAGCAGCTTAGCCCTAGCGGGATGGAATGAGCAGTTCTTC. Protein product: CASSLALAGWNEQFF.

The chain recombines TRBV6-5 with TRBJ2-3; D is perhaps TRBD1 (7 bases). The CDR3 consists of 14 residues. V lost 5 bases, J lost 5 bases, and 14 bases lay in between. Germline V lookup: CDR1 MNHEY, CDR2 SVGAGI. In nucleotides, the CDR3 is TGTGCCAGCAGTATACAGGGGAGGAGAGATACGCAGTATTTT. Translating gives CASSIQGRRDTQYF.

The chain uses TRBV10-3 and TRBJ1-2; 7 bases are a match to TRBD1. CDR1 is ENHRY and CDR2 is SYGVKD in the germline V gene. With 10 bases clipped from V and 3 bases from J, the junction kept 8 bases outside the gene matches. The CDR3 spans 13 residues. This CDR3 is CATNPTGDYGYTF. Here the CDR3 DNA reads TGTGCCACTAACCCTACAGGGGACTATGGCTACACCTTC.

V gene TRBV5-1 combines with J gene TRBJ2-6, with D perhaps matching TRBD2 (6 bases). The V end was cut by 1 base, the J end by 0 bases, with 8 bases between. The CDR3 length is 16 residues. Germline V gives CDR1 SGHRS, CDR2 YFSETQ. The CDR3 sequence: CASSLTGSSGANVLTF. The CDR3 DNA is TGCGCCAGCAGCTTGACCGGGAGCTCTGGGGCCAACGTCCTGACTTTC. Full variable domain (rest looked up from reference TRBV5-1 and TRBJ2-6): KAGVTQTPRYLIKTRGQQVTLSCSPISGHRSVSWYQQTPGQGLQFLFEYFSETQRNKGNFPGRFSGRQFSNSRSEMNVSTLELGDSALYLCASSLTGSSGANVLTFGAGSRLTVL.

This chain connects TRBV6-5 to TRBJ2-5, with TRBD2 matching over 14 bases. The germline gives CDR1 MNHEY, CDR2 SVGAGI. J lost 2 bases, V lost 5 bases, and 1 base had no gene match. The CDR3 is 15 amino acids. The CDR3 loop reads CASSRTSGRQETQYF. CDR3 nucleotides: TGTGCCAGCAGTCGGACTAGCGGGAGGCAAGAGACCCAGTACTTC.

The genes are TRBV5-4 and TRBJ1-1; TRBD1 matches 8 bases. CDR1 is SGHNT and CDR2 is YYREEE in the germline V gene (reference sequence). CDR3 size: 15 residues. The V and J ends lost 3 bases and 3 bases, in that order; junction bases with no gene match: 7. CDR3: CASSSRTGSDTEAFF. CDR3 bases: TGTGCCAGCAGCTCAAGGACAGGGTCGGACACTGAAGCTTTCTTT.

This clone is a singleton in its sample. The chain uses TRBV11-2 and TRBJ1-1, with a weak D call TRBD1 (6 bases). Trimming shortened V by 4 bases and J by 1 base, and 10 bases separated the two germline ends. CDR3 length equals 14 residues. Germline V gene data show CDR1 as SGHAT and CDR2 as FQNNGV. The CDR3: CASSYGQQNTEAFF. The DNA of the CDR3 is TGTGCCAGCAGCTACGGACAGCAGAACACTGAAGCTTTCTTT.

The chain combines TRBV29-1 with TRBJ1-1; D possibly corresponds to TRBD1 (5 bases). This CDR3 contains 13 residues. The germline V gene encodes CDR1 SQVTM and CDR2 ANQGSEA. Between the trimmed V and J ends, which lost 7 bases and 1 base, there was a span of 13 bases. The CDR3 DNA follows: TGCAGCGCCTCGGCCGGACAGAACACTGAAGCTTTCTTT. It yields the protein CSASAGQNTEAFF.

V usage is TRBV6-1 and J usage is TRBJ1-5; D remains unclear. CDR3 length: 14 amino acids. V lost 3 bases and J 0 bases, leaving 6 bases between the germline ends. CDR1 MNHNS and CDR2 SASEGT come from the germline V gene. CDR3 residues: CASSDVNSNQPQHF. In nucleotides, the CDR3 is TGTGCCAGCAGTGACGTTAATAGCAATCAGCCCCAGCATTTT.